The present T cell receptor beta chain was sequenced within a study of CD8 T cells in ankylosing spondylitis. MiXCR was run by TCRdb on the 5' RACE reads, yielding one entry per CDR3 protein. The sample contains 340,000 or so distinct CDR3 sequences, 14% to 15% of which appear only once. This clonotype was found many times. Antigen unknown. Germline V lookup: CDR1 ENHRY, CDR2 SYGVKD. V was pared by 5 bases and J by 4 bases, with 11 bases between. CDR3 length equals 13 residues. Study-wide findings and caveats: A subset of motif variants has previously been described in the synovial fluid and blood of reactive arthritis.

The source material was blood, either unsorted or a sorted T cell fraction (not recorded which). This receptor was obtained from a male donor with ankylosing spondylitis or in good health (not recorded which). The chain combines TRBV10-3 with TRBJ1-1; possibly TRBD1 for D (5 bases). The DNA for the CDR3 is TGTGCCATCAGTCAGGGTAAGGGCACTGAAGCTTTCTTT. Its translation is CAISQGKGTEAFF.